Below are 19 T cell receptor beta chains sequenced from a single sample in a study of identical twins. Via MiXCR, TCRdb re-called the 5' RACE reads, giving one row per CDR3 protein. Here the sample spans around 480,000 distinct CDR3 sequences, approximately 15% being singletons. This sample also belongs to another study, concerning yellow fever vaccine responses in identical twins.

The sequencing input was CD4+ T cells sorted from blood. The origin of the receptors is a woman younger than 30 in good health.

V is TRBV6-4 and J is TRBJ2-3; TRBD1 matches 7 bases. Germline V CDR1 and CDR2: MRHNA, SNTAGT. V shed 6 bases and J 0 bases; nucleotides not matched to a gene: 9. CDR3 length equals 16 residues. CDR3 sequence: CASSWDRTSSTDTQYF. In nucleotides, the CDR3 is TGTGCCAGCAGCTGGGACAGAACGTCTAGCACAGATACGCAGTATTTT.

This clonotype appeared many times. The chain has TRBV12-3 or TRBV12-4 and TRBJ1-1; D call uncertain. With 5 bases removed from V and 1 base from J, the gap between germline ends came to 2 bases. The CDR3 totals 11 residues. CDR3 residues: CASSGNTEAFF. The CDR3 DNA sequence: TGTGCCAGCAGTGGGAACACTGAAGCTTTCTTT.

This clonotype came up many times. Germline is not matched at one junction end, which may reflect a read error. CDR3 residues: CASSLSASTDAQYF. In nucleotides, the CDR3 is TGTGCCAGCAGCCTCTCGGCCAGCACAGATGCGCAGTATTTT. The chain has TRBV7-9 and TRBJ2-3; D is ambiguous. This CDR3 spans 14 amino acids. Germline V gives CDR1 SEHNR, CDR2 FQNEAQ (reference sequence). The entire variable domain, with the rest obtained from reference TRBV7-9 and TRBJ2-3, is as follows: DTGVSQNPRHKITKRGQNVTFRCDPISEHNRLYWYRQTLGQGPEFLTYFQNEAQLEKSRLLSDRFSAERPKGSFSTLEIQRTEQGDSAMYLCASSLSASTDAQYFGPGTRLTVL.

This clonotype was seen only a few times. The rearrangement links TRBV20-1 to TRBJ2-1; D tentatively fits TRBD1 or TRBD2 (5 bases each). Germline values: CDR1 DFQATT, CDR2 SNEGSKA (reference sequence). CDR3 size: 17 residues. V dropped 2 bases and J dropped 0 bases, with 17 bases sitting between them. In DNA form, the CDR3 reads TGCAGTGCTAGAATCGGGGCATTCCCTAGCTCCTACAATGAGCAGTTCTTC. Translating it yields CSARIGAFPSSYNEQFF.

The sample holds a few counts of this clonotype. The gene calls are TRBV5-1 and TRBJ2-6, with 7 bases matching TRBD1. The CDR3 is 15 amino acids. V shed 9 bases, J shed 0 bases, and the junction held 6 bases outside the gene matches. From germline, CDR1 is SGHRS and CDR2 YFSETQ. CDR3 coding DNA: TGCGCCACCCGGGACAGACGCTCTGGGGCCAACGTCCTGACTTTC. Amino acids: CATRDRRSGANVLTF.

The chain has TRBV11-2 and TRBJ2-3, with 7 bases fitting TRBD2. V lost 0 bases and J lost 1; bases outside the gene matches: 7. The V gene's germline CDR1 is SGHAT and CDR2 FQNNGV. CDR3 length: 17 amino acids. CDR3 nucleotide sequence: TGTGCCAGCAGCTTAGATTCGGCGGGGGAGCGCACAGATACGCAGTATTTT. As protein: CASSLDSAGERTDTQYF.

The chain employs TRBV6-2 or TRBV6-3 and TRBJ2-7; the match to TRBD2 covers 7 bases. V shed 0 bases, J shed 4 bases, and the junction held 12 bases outside the gene matches. CDR1 is MNHEY and CDR2 is SVGEGT in the germline V gene. The CDR3 has 17 amino acids. The CDR3 nucleotides read TGTGCCAGCAGTTACTCTGCGGGAGTCGGAAGGGTTTACGAGCAGTACTTC. Translation: CASSYSAGVGRVYEQYF.

V is TRBV29-1 and J is TRBJ2-3; maybe TRBD2 (6 bases). Germline-derived CDR1 and CDR2 are SQVTM and ANQGSEA. The CDR3 has 13 residues. Trimming took 7 bases from V and 2 from J, leaving 13 bases between them. CDR3 sequence reads: CSALGTDTDTQYF. CDR3 DNA sequence: TGCAGCGCATTAGGGACTGACACAGATACGCAGTATTTT.

The chain joins TRBV7-9 to TRBJ1-4; 12 positions agree with TRBD1. Germline V gives CDR1 SEHNR, CDR2 FQNEAQ (reference sequence). Trimming took 6 bases from V and 8 from J; bases not matched to a gene: 4. The CDR3 runs to 14 residues. The CDR3 protein is CASSWDRGPEKLFF. The CDR3 DNA is TGTGCCAGCAGTTGGGACAGGGGGCCGGAAAAACTGTTTTTT.

Many counts were recorded for this clonotype. The chain has TRBV7-8 and TRBJ2-2; 7 nucleotides line up with TRBD1. The CDR3 spans 14 residues. V trimming: 7 bases; J trimming: 3 bases; junction bases outside the gene matches: 5. The germline gives CDR1 SGHVS, CDR2 FQNEAQ. In DNA form, the CDR3 reads TGTGCCAGCACATGGGGACAGCACACCGGGGAGCTGTTTTTT. Translated: CASTWGQHTGELFF.

In this sample, this clonotype turned up a few times. J is TRBJ2-7 and V is TRBV3-1; 14 bases line up with TRBD2. Germline V gene data show CDR1 as LGHDT and CDR2 as YNNKEL (reference sequence). The CDR3 runs 17 residues. The ends lost 5 bases at V and 1 base at J; junction bases unmatched: 7. The CDR3 region is CASSSTSGRAYSYEQYF. The CDR3 coding sequence is TGTGCCAGCAGCTCGACTAGCGGGAGGGCCTATTCCTACGAGCAGTACTTC.

In this sample, this clonotype turned up a few times. V is TRBV2 and J is TRBJ1-2; 9 bases map to TRBD1. J lost 2 bases, V lost 6 bases, and 4 bases had no gene match. CDR1 is SNHLY, CDR2 FYNNEI, per germline. The CDR3 sequence is 14 residues long. This chain's CDR3 is CASSGDRENYGYTF. CDR3 nucleotide sequence: TGTGCCAGCAGCGGGGACAGGGAAAACTATGGCTACACCTTC.

This clonotype was seen only a few times. The J gene is TRBJ2-3, the V gene TRBV4-3; TRBD2 matches 7 bases. The CDR3 has 14 amino acids. Looked up from germline, CDR1 is LGHNA and CDR2 is YSLEER. Trimming removed 0 bases from V and 5 bases from J; junction bases left unmatched: 2. CDR3 bases: TGCGCCAGCAGCCAAGATTCGGGGGGAGATACGCAGTATTTT. Protein product: CASSQDSGGDTQYF.

The table lists this clonotype with many counts. The V and J genes are TRBV5-1 and TRBJ2-1; TRBD2 is a possible D gene (5 bases). The germline CDR1 and CDR2 sequences are SGHRS and YFSETQ. The CDR3 is made up of 13 amino acids. The V gene lost 4 bases and the J gene lost 6 bases, with 11 bases spanning the gap. CDR3 sequence reads: CASSISVGNEQFF. For the CDR3, the DNA is TGCGCCAGCAGCATTAGCGTCGGCAATGAGCAGTTCTTC.

The rearrangement links TRBV7-2 to TRBJ2-3, with D perhaps matching TRBD2 (6 bases). CDR1 is SGHTA and CDR2 is FQGNSA in the germline V gene. With 7 bases removed from V and 4 bases from J, the gap between germline ends came to 24 bases. The CDR3 is 17 residues long. The CDR3 loop is CASIHGAGSPRSDTQYF. The CDR3 nucleotides read TGTGCCAGCATCCACGGGGCGGGGTCCCCAAGGTCAGATACGCAGTATTTT. The whole variable domain, filled in from reference TRBV7-2 and TRBJ2-3, reads GAGVSQSPSNKVTEKGKDVELRCDPISGHTALYWYRQSLGQGLEFLIYFQGNSAPDKSGLPSDRFSAERTGGSVSTLTIQRTQQEDSAVYLCASIHGAGSPRSDTQYFGPGTRLTVL.

The chain recombines TRBV3-1 with TRBJ1-1; D not certain. Trimming removed 5 bases from V and 5 bases from J, with 18 bases in between. Germline CDR1 and CDR2: LGHDT and YNNKEL (reference sequence). The CDR3 runs 15 residues. In DNA, the CDR3 is TGTGCCAGCAGCTCCCGAGCGGGTGGGAGGACTGAAGCTTTCTTT. Amino acid sequence: CASSSRAGGRTEAFF.

The chain recombines TRBV15 with TRBJ2-7; the match to TRBD2 covers 10 bases. The CDR3 runs to 16 residues. The V segment lost 0 bases and the J segment 4 bases; nucleotides outside the gene matches: 6. Germline CDR1 reads LNHNV; CDR2 reads YYDKDF (reference sequence). The CDR3 loop reads CATSRDLLAGKYEQYF. The CDR3, as DNA: TGTGCCACCAGCAGAGATTTACTAGCGGGAAAGTACGAGCAGTACTTC. The full variable domain, completed using reference TRBV15 and TRBJ2-7, is DAMVIQNPRYQVTQFGKPVTLSCSQTLNHNVMYWYQQKSSQAPKLLFHYYDKDFNNEADTPDNFQSRRPNTSFCFLDIRSPGLGDTAMYLCATSRDLLAGKYEQYFGPGTRLTVT.

This clonotype has a handful of counts. The chain couples TRBV6-1 to TRBJ2-5; no firm D call. From germline, CDR1 is MNHNS and CDR2 SASEGT. The germline V and J ends were trimmed by 7 bases and 1 base, with 16 bases remaining between them. CDR3 size: 15 residues. CDR3: CASTNRVGGQETQYF. The CDR3 bases are TGTGCCAGCACCAACCGAGTTGGCGGCCAAGAGACCCAGTACTTC.

The chain is built from TRBV29-1 and TRBJ2-7, with 8 bases aligning to TRBD1. The J segment lost 3 bases and the V segment lost 7 bases, leaving 5 bases of the junction unmatched. CDR3 length: 12 residues. CDR1 and CDR2 (germline): SQVTM, ANQGSEA. The CDR3 here is CSGGTGNYEQYF. In nucleotides, the CDR3 is TGCAGCGGGGGGACAGGAAACTACGAGCAGTACTTC.